The rows below give T cell receptor beta chains drawn from one sample of a study of blood T cell repertoires in COVID-19. Some clones are missing from TCRdb's copy, which holds only in-frame ones; the method was immunoSEQ multiplex PCR. The sample yields over 200,000 clones, roughly nine tenths seen once. The sample comprised PBMCs or T cells enriched from blood (not recorded which). The source of these receptors is a woman aged 50 to 60 in a cohort exposed to, infected with or recovered from COVID-19 (not recorded which). CDR3s include the opening cysteine and the closing phenylalanine or tryptophan. Fields, in order: CDR3 protein, CDR3 DNA, V gene, clone size, D gene, J gene. The D gene is left open where the match is weak. Not every row has a clone size; where given, it reads once, few, many or a size class.

CDR3 protein: CASSQGAGNEKHF
CDR3 DNA: TGTGCCAGCAGCCAAGGGGCGGGCAATGAAAAGCATTTT
V gene: TRBV3-1/TRBV3-2
clone size: -
D gene: -
J gene: TRBJ1-5

CDR3 protein: CASSPWTSGVGDTQYF
CDR3 DNA: TGTGCCAGCAGCCCCTGGACTAGCGGGGTTGGGGATACGCAGTATTTT
V gene: TRBV5-5
clone size: -
D gene: TRBD2
J gene: TRBJ2-3

CDR3 protein: CASSQDYEQGVYGYTF
CDR3 DNA: TGTGCCAGCAGCCAAGATTACGAGCAGGGGGTCTATGGCTACACCTTC
V gene: TRBV4-2
clone size: -
D gene: TRBD1
J gene: TRBJ1-2

CDR3 protein: CASSFNLASSYNEQFF
CDR3 DNA: TGTGCCAGCAGCTTTAATCTAGCGTCCTCCTACAATGAGCAGTTCTTC
V gene: TRBV5-4
clone size: -
D gene: -
J gene: TRBJ2-1

CDR3 protein: CASSPGGTFGGETQYF
CDR3 DNA: TGTGCCAGCAGCCCGGGAGGTACTTTTGGGGGAGAGACCCAGTACTTC
V gene: TRBV9
clone size: -
D gene: TRBD2
J gene: TRBJ2-5

CDR3 protein: CAWSVRVGVYGYTF
CDR3 DNA: TGTGCCTGGAGTGTCAGGGTTGGAGTCTATGGCTACACCTTC
V gene: TRBV30
clone size: -
D gene: -
J gene: TRBJ1-2

CDR3 protein: CASSLPGTGRETQYF
CDR3 DNA: TGTGCCAGCAGCCTCCCAGGGACAGGGAGGGAGACCCAGTACTTC
V gene: TRBV3-1/TRBV3-2
clone size: -
D gene: TRBD1
J gene: TRBJ2-5

CDR3 protein: CASIFASGGDNEQFF
CDR3 DNA: TGTGCCAGCATTTTCGCTAGCGGGGGAGACAATGAGCAGTTCTTC
V gene: TRBV2
clone size: -
D gene: TRBD2
J gene: TRBJ2-1

CDR3 protein: CASTPTGTSNQPQHF
CDR3 DNA: TGTGCCAGCACACCCACAGGGACTAGCAATCAGCCCCAGCATTTT
V gene: TRBV6-1
clone size: few
D gene: -
J gene: TRBJ1-5

CDR3 protein: CASSQYGLASGTQYF
CDR3 DNA: TGTGCCAGCAGCCAATATGGTTTGGCCTCGGGGACCCAGTACTTC
V gene: TRBV3-1/TRBV3-2
clone size: -
D gene: -
J gene: TRBJ2-5

CDR3 protein: CASSVELAGGEQFF
CDR3 DNA: TGTGCCAGCAGCGTAGAGCTAGCGGGGGGGGAGCAGTTCTTC
V gene: TRBV9
clone size: -
D gene: TRBD2
J gene: TRBJ2-1

CDR3 protein: CASSTGGTTEAFF
CDR3 DNA: TGTGCCAGCAGTACAGGGGGTACAACTGAAGCTTTCTTT
V gene: TRBV2
clone size: -
D gene: TRBD1
J gene: TRBJ1-1

CDR3 protein: CASSLSSSAQAYANTGELFF
CDR3 DNA: TGCGCCAGCAGCTTGAGCTCTAGCGCCCAGGCTTATGCGAACACCGGGGAGCTGTTTTTT
V gene: TRBV5-1
clone size: -
D gene: -
J gene: TRBJ2-2

CDR3 protein: CASSYRDNNYEQYF
CDR3 DNA: TGTGCCAGCAGTTATAGGGACAACAACTACGAGCAGTACTTC
V gene: TRBV7-8
clone size: -
D gene: -
J gene: TRBJ2-7

CDR3 protein: CASRGLAGEDTQYF
CDR3 DNA: TGCGCCAGTCGGGGACTAGCGGGGGAAGATACGCAGTATTTT
V gene: TRBV5-1
clone size: -
D gene: TRBD2
J gene: TRBJ2-3

CDR3 protein: CSVETGSGGDEQFF
CDR3 DNA: TGCAGCGTTGAAACGGGTAGCGGGGGAGATGAGCAGTTCTTC
V gene: TRBV29-1
clone size: -
D gene: TRBD2
J gene: TRBJ2-1

CDR3 protein: CASSLTQGDNSPLHF
CDR3 DNA: TGTGCCAGCAGCTTAACTCAGGGCGATAATTCACCCCTCCACTTT
V gene: TRBV7-3
clone size: -
D gene: -
J gene: TRBJ1-6

CDR3 protein: CASSHQTVHSPLHF
CDR3 DNA: TGTGCCAGCAGTCACCAGACAGTGCATTCACCCCTCCACTTT
V gene: TRBV7-9
clone size: -
D gene: -
J gene: TRBJ1-6

CDR3 protein: CASSPPGVRSTDTQYF
CDR3 DNA: TGTGCCAGCAGCCCCCCAGGTGTCAGGAGCACAGATACGCAGTATTTT
V gene: TRBV13
clone size: -
D gene: -
J gene: TRBJ2-3

CDR3 protein: CASRSGLGNTIYF
CDR3 DNA: TGTGCCAGCAGGTCAGGTCTAGGAAACACCATATATTTT
V gene: TRBV6-5
clone size: -
D gene: -
J gene: TRBJ1-3

CDR3 protein: CASSATSGGAFEQFF
CDR3 DNA: TGTGCCAGCAGTGCAACTAGCGGGGGGGCCTTTGAGCAGTTCTTC
V gene: TRBV2
clone size: -
D gene: TRBD2
J gene: TRBJ2-1

CDR3 protein: CASSLGSYNEQFF
CDR3 DNA: TGTGCCAGCAGCTTAGGGAGTTACAATGAGCAGTTCTTC
V gene: TRBV7-3
clone size: -
D gene: -
J gene: TRBJ2-1

CDR3 protein: CASSATGGKDTEAFF
CDR3 DNA: TGTGCCAGCAGTGCCACAGGGGGCAAGGACACTGAAGCTTTCTTT
V gene: TRBV28
clone size: -
D gene: TRBD1
J gene: TRBJ1-1

CDR3 protein: CASRPDRSMNTEAFF
CDR3 DNA: TGTGCCAGCAGGCCTGACAGGAGCATGAACACTGAAGCTTTCTTT
V gene: TRBV6-2/TRBV6-3
clone size: -
D gene: -
J gene: TRBJ1-1

CDR3 protein: CASRGEGYEQYF
CDR3 DNA: TGTGCCAGCAGGGGAGAGGGCTACGAGCAGTACTTC
V gene: TRBV28
clone size: -
D gene: -
J gene: TRBJ2-7

CDR3 protein: CATSDFKTHTQYF
CDR3 DNA: TGTGCCACCAGTGATTTTAAAACACATACGCAGTATTTT
V gene: TRBV24-1
clone size: -
D gene: -
J gene: TRBJ2-3

CDR3 protein: CASSYGGVYEQFF
CDR3 DNA: TGTGCCAGCAGCTACGGGGGGGTCTATGAGCAGTTCTTC
V gene: TRBV7-3
clone size: -
D gene: TRBD2
J gene: TRBJ2-1

CDR3 protein: CASSHRGNQPQHF
CDR3 DNA: TGTGCCAGCAGTCACAGGGGCAATCAGCCCCAGCATTTT
V gene: TRBV6-2/TRBV6-3
clone size: -
D gene: -
J gene: TRBJ1-5

CDR3 protein: CASSWGQASPLHF
CDR3 DNA: TGTGCCAGCAGTTGGGGACAGGCCTCACCCCTCCACTTT
V gene: TRBV6-6
clone size: once
D gene: TRBD1
J gene: TRBJ1-6

CDR3 protein: CASSQRGGEKLFF
CDR3 DNA: TGTGCCAGCAGCCAACGGGGGGGTGAAAAACTGTTTTTT
V gene: TRBV3-1/TRBV3-2
clone size: -
D gene: -
J gene: TRBJ1-4

CDR3 protein: CAWRGTGGFQPQHF
CDR3 DNA: TGTGCCTGGAGGGGGACAGGGGGCTTCCAGCCCCAGCATTTT
V gene: TRBV30
clone size: -
D gene: TRBD1
J gene: TRBJ1-5

CDR3 protein: CASSFGQPPKGYGYTF
CDR3 DNA: TGTGCCAGCAGTTTCGGACAGCCGCCGAAGGGATATGGCTACACCTTC
V gene: TRBV6-5
clone size: many
D gene: -
J gene: TRBJ1-2

CDR3 protein: CASSQDTTGGGGYTF
CDR3 DNA: TGTGCCAGCAGCCAAGATACTACAGGGGGTGGAGGCTACACCTTC
V gene: TRBV3-1/TRBV3-2
clone size: few
D gene: TRBD1
J gene: TRBJ1-2

CDR3 protein: CASSWIFGASGEKLFF
CDR3 DNA: TGTGCCAGCAGCTGGATTTTTGGGGCCTCTGGTGAAAAACTGTTTTTT
V gene: TRBV5-8
clone size: few
D gene: -
J gene: TRBJ1-4

CDR3 protein: CASRHGDYGYTF
CDR3 DNA: TGTGCCAGCAGGCATGGAGACTATGGCTACACCTTC
V gene: TRBV28
clone size: once
D gene: -
J gene: TRBJ1-2

CDR3 protein: CASSLGTANYGYTF
CDR3 DNA: TGTGCCAGCTCACTTGGGACAGCTAACTATGGCTACACCTTC
V gene: TRBV18
clone size: -
D gene: TRBD1
J gene: TRBJ1-2

CDR3 protein: CASSQNRESKDGYTF
CDR3 DNA: TGCGCCAGCAGTCAAAACAGGGAGTCTAAGGATGGCTACACCTTC
V gene: TRBV23-1
clone size: -
D gene: -
J gene: TRBJ1-2

CDR3 protein: CASSLLDRGLIDGYTF
CDR3 DNA: TGTGCCAGCAGTTTATTGGACAGGGGGTTAATAGATGGCTACACCTTC
V gene: TRBV28
clone size: few
D gene: TRBD1
J gene: TRBJ1-2

CDR3 protein: CASSDRGFSYEQYF
CDR3 DNA: TGTGCCAGCAGTGACAGGGGTTTCTCCTACGAGCAGTACTTC
V gene: TRBV28
clone size: -
D gene: TRBD1
J gene: TRBJ2-7

CDR3 protein: CASSSGSASGGTDTQYF
CDR3 DNA: TGCGCCAGCAGCTCTGGGTCGGCTAGCGGGGGCACAGATACGCAGTATTTT
V gene: TRBV5-1
clone size: -
D gene: TRBD2
J gene: TRBJ2-3

CDR3 protein: CAWSVLQGSVAETQYF
CDR3 DNA: TGTGCCTGGAGTGTACTTCAGGGGAGTGTAGCTGAGACCCAGTACTTC
V gene: TRBV30
clone size: -
D gene: -
J gene: TRBJ2-5

CDR3 protein: CAIKRDSRNNSPLHF
CDR3 DNA: TGTGCCATCAAACGGGACAGCCGGAATAATTCACCCCTCCACTTT
V gene: TRBV10-3
clone size: -
D gene: TRBD1
J gene: TRBJ1-6

CDR3 protein: CASSLGGGYNEQFF
CDR3 DNA: TGTGCCAGCAGCTTAGGCGGGGGTTACAATGAGCAGTTCTTC
V gene: TRBV11-2
clone size: -
D gene: TRBD2
J gene: TRBJ2-1

CDR3 protein: CASSPHGSSGNTIYF
CDR3 DNA: TGTGCCAGCAGCCCGCACGGGTCCTCTGGAAACACCATATATTTT
V gene: TRBV7-8
clone size: -
D gene: -
J gene: TRBJ1-3

CDR3 protein: CASSDSRSYEQYF
CDR3 DNA: TGTGCCAGCAGTGATTCGCGATCGTACGAGCAGTACTTC
V gene: TRBV2
clone size: -
D gene: -
J gene: TRBJ2-7

CDR3 protein: CASRLAGGPGEQYF
CDR3 DNA: TGTGCCAGCAGGCTAGCGGGGGGGCCTGGCGAGCAGTACTTC
V gene: TRBV7-2
clone size: -
D gene: TRBD2
J gene: TRBJ2-7

CDR3 protein: CASSLETYGGELFF
CDR3 DNA: TGTGCCAGCAGCTTAGAGACGTACGGGGGGGAGCTGTTTTTT
V gene: TRBV7-8
clone size: -
D gene: -
J gene: TRBJ2-2

CDR3 protein: CASSLLYNEQFF
CDR3 DNA: TGTGCCAGCAGCCTTTTATACAATGAGCAGTTCTTC
V gene: TRBV12-3/TRBV12-4
clone size: -
D gene: -
J gene: TRBJ2-1

CDR3 protein: CASSESSGNGYTF
CDR3 DNA: TGCGCCAGCAGTGAGAGTTCAGGGAACGGCTACACCTTC
V gene: TRBV10-1
clone size: -
D gene: -
J gene: TRBJ1-2

CDR3 protein: CASSLYRAGGELFF
CDR3 DNA: TGTGCCAGCAGTCTGTATAGAGCCGGCGGGGAGCTGTTTTTT
V gene: TRBV9
clone size: -
D gene: -
J gene: TRBJ2-2

CDR3 protein: CASRETPDYEQYF
CDR3 DNA: TGCGCCAGCAGAGAGACACCCGACTACGAGCAGTACTTC
V gene: TRBV5-1
clone size: once
D gene: -
J gene: TRBJ2-7

CDR3 protein: CASTKSDLRPGGTDTQYF
CDR3 DNA: TGTGCCAGCACCAAATCCGACCTCAGGCCAGGGGGGACAGATACGCAGTATTTT
V gene: TRBV5-4
clone size: -
D gene: -
J gene: TRBJ2-3

CDR3 protein: CAWSADRGNEQYF
CDR3 DNA: TGTGCCTGGAGTGCCGACAGGGGGAACGAGCAGTACTTC
V gene: TRBV30
clone size: once
D gene: TRBD1
J gene: TRBJ2-7